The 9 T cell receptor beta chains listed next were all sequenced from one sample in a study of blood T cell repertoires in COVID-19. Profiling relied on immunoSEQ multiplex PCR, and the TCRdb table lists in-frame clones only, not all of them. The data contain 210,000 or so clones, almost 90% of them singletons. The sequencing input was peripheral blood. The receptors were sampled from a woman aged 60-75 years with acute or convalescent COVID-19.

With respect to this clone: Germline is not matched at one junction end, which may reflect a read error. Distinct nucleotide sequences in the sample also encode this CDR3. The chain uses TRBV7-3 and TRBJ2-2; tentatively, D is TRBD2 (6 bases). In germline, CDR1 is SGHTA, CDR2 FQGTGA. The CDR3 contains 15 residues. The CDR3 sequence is CASSRGTANTGELFF. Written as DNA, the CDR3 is TGTGCCAGCAGCCGGGGGACGGCGAACACCGGAGAGCTGTTTTTT.

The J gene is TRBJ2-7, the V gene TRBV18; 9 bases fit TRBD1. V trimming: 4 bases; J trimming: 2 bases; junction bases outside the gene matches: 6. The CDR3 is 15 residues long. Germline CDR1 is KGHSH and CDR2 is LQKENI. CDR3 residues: CASSRAGTGTYEQYF. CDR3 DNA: TGTGCCAGCTCACGCGCCGGGACAGGGACCTACGAGCAGTACTTC.

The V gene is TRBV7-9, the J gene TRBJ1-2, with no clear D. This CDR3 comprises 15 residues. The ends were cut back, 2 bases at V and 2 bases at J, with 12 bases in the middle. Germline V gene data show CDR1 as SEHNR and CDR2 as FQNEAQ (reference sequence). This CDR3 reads CASSLSAQTNYGYTF. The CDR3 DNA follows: TGTGCCAGCAGCTTATCTGCACAAACGAACTATGGCTACACCTTC.

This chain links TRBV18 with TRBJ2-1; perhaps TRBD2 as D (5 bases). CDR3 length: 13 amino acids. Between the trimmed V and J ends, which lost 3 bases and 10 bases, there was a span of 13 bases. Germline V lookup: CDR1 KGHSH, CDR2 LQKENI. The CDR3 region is CASSPEDGKEQFF. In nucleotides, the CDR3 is TGTGCCAGCTCACCGGAAGACGGGAAGGAGCAGTTCTTC.

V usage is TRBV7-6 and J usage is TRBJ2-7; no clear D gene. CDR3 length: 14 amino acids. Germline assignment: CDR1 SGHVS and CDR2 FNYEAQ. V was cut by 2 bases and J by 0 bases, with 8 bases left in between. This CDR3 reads CASSLHAVSYEQYF. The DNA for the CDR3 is TGTGCCAGCAGCTTACATGCAGTCTCCTACGAGCAGTACTTC.

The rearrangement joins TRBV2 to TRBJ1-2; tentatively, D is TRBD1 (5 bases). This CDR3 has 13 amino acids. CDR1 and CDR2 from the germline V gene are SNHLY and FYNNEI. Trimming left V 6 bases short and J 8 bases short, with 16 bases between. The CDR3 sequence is CASSTEGPTGYTF. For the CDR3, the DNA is TGTGCCAGCAGCACGGAGGGGCCGACAGGCTACACCTTC.

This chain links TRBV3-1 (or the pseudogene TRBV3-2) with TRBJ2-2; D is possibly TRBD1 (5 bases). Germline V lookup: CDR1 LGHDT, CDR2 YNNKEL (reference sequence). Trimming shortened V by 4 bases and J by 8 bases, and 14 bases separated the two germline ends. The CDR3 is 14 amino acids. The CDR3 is CASSRQGALGELFF. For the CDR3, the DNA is TGTGCCAGCAGCCGACAAGGGGCGCTGGGGGAGCTGTTTTTT.

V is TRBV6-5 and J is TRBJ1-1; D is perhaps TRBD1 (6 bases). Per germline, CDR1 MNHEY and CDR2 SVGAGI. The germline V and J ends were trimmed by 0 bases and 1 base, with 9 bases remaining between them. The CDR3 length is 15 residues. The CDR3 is CASSYSNRANTEAFF. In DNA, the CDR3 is TGTGCCAGCAGTTACTCGAACAGGGCGAACACTGAAGCTTTCTTT.

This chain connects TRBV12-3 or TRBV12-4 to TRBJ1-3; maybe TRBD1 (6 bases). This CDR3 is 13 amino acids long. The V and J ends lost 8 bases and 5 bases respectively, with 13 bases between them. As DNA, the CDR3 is TGTGCCAGCGGACAGCTCAGCCGAAACACCATATATTTT. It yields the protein CASGQLSRNTIYF.